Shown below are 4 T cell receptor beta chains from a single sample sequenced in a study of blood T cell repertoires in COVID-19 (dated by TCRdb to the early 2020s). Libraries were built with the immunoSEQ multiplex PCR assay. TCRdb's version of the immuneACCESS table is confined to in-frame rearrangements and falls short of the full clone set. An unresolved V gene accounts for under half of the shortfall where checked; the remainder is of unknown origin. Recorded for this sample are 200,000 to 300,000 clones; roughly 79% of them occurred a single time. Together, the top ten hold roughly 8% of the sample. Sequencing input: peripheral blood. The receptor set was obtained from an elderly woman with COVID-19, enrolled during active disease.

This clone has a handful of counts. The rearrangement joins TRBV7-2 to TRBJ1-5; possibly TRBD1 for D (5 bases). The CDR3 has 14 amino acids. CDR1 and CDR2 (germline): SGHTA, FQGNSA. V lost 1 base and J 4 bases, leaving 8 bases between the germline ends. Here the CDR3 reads CASSLGDSNQPQHF. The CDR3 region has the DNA TGTGCCAGCAGCTTAGGCGACAGTAATCAGCCCCAGCATTTT. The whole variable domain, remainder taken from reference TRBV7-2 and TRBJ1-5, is GAGVSQSPSNKVTEKGKDVELRCDPISGHTALYWYRQSLGQGLEFLIYFQGNSAPDKSGLPSDRFSAERTGGSVSTLTIQRTQQEDSAVYLCASSLGDSNQPQHFGDGTRLSIL.

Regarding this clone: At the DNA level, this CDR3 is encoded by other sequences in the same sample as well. CDR3 DNA: TGTGCCAGCAGTCGGAACACTGAAGCTTTCTTT. It translates to CASSRNTEAFF. The chain employs TRBV6-5 and TRBJ1-1; D not certain. The CDR3 extends over 11 amino acids. CDR1 and CDR2 from the germline V gene are MNHEY and SVGAGI. Trimming shortened V by 5 bases and J by 1 base, and 2 bases separated the two germline ends.

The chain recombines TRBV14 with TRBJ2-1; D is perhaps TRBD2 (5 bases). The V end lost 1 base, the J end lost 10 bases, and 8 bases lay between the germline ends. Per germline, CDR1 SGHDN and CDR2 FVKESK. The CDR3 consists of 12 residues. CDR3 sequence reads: CASSQGGGEQFF. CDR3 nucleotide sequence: TGTGCCAGCAGCCAAGGTGGCGGGGAGCAGTTCTTC.

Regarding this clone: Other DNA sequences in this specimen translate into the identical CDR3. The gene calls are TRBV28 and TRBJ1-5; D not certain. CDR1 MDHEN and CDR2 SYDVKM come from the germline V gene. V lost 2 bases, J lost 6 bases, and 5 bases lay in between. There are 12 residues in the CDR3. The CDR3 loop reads CASSLLIQPQHF. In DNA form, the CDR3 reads TGTGCCAGCAGTTTACTTATTCAGCCCCAGCATTTT.